The 18 T cell receptor beta chains listed next were all sequenced from one sample in a study of T cell responses to AZD1222 COVID-19 vaccine (dated by TCRdb to the early 2020s). The library was generated by the immunoSEQ multiplex PCR assay. TCRdb took this table from immuneACCESS and kept in-frame rearrangements with V and J called. Such tables lack part of the clones; where checked against another copy, unresolved V genes explain under half of the gap, and the rest is unexplained. This sample holds about 83,000 clones; approximately 87% were observed only once. Of the sample, roughly 4.7% falls within the top ten clones. The time point label on this specimen signifies: baseline before first vaccination. The label giving this sample's treatment or condition can be read as: meningococcal conjugate vaccine given as trial control. The sample was peripheral blood, taken on day 0 of MenACWY control vaccination. Source of these receptors: an adult in good health.

The chain couples TRBV15 to TRBJ2-1; weak D call: TRBD2 (6 bases). V gave up 1 base and J gave up 6 bases, with 16 bases separating them. Germline loops: CDR1 LNHNV, CDR2 YYDKDF (reference sequence). This CDR3 spans 16 amino acids. CDR3 DNA: TGTGCCACCAGCAGAGGCCAAGGGACTCTCCCCAATGAGCAGTTCTTC. It encodes CATSRGQGTLPNEQFF.

The chain has TRBV19 and TRBJ1-2; a possible D gene is TRBD1 (6 bases). V was cut by 9 bases and J by 8 bases, with 22 bases left in between. Germline V gene lookup returns CDR1 LNHDA and CDR2 SQIVND (reference sequence). CDR3 length equals 14 residues. Here the CDR3 DNA reads TGTGCCAGCCACCTCCTGGGGGCGGAGGGCGGCTACACCTTC. As protein: CASHLLGAEGGYTF. Full variable domain (outside the CDR3, taken from reference TRBV19 and TRBJ1-2): DGGITQSPKYLFRKEGQNVTLSCEQNLNHDAMYWYRQDPGQGLRLIYYSQIVNDFQKGDIAEGYSVSREKKESFPLTVTSAQKNPTAFYLCASHLLGAEGGYTFGSGTRLTVV.

The chain couples TRBV28 to TRBJ1-4; TRBD1 might be the D (6 bases). There are 12 residues in the CDR3. Trimming took 11 bases from V and 1 from J, leaving 8 bases between them. The germline V gene encodes CDR1 MDHEN and CDR2 SYDVKM. For the CDR3, the DNA is TGTGCCGAGGGGGTAACTAATGAAAAACTGTTTTTT. It translates to CAEGVTNEKLFF.

The genes are TRBV5-4 and TRBJ1-2; 7 nucleotides align to TRBD1. Trimming cost V 3 bases and J 7 bases; bases outside gene matches: 9. CDR1 and CDR2 from the germline V gene are SGHNT and YYREEE (reference sequence). There are 14 residues in the CDR3. CDR3 amino acids: CASSSRDRVGGYTF. For the CDR3, the DNA is TGTGCCAGCAGCTCCCGTGACAGGGTGGGTGGCTACACCTTC. The variable domain in full, with the rest retrieved from reference TRBV5-4 and TRBJ1-2, is ETGVTQSPTHLIKTRGQQVTLRCSSQSGHNTVSWYQQALGQGPQFIFQYYREEENGRGNFPPRFSGLQFPNYSSELNVNALELDDSALYLCASSSRDRVGGYTFGSGTRLTVV.

The V gene is TRBV6-1, the J gene TRBJ1-2; TRBD1 is a possible D gene (5 bases). The CDR3 covers 13 residues. V lost 2 bases and J 7 bases, leaving 11 bases between the germline ends. Germline V gene sequence: CDR1 MNHNS, CDR2 SASEGT. As DNA, the CDR3 is TGTGCCAGCAGTGAATCGGCAGGGACTGGCTACACCTTC. Translating gives CASSESAGTGYTF.

The V call is TRBV3-1 (or the pseudogene TRBV3-2), the J call TRBJ1-3; D unclear. The CDR3 extends over 11 amino acids. Germline V gives CDR1 LGHDT, CDR2 YNNKEL (reference sequence). V was pared by 1 base and J by 9 bases, with 4 bases between. Here the CDR3 reads CASSQGFTIYF. In DNA, the CDR3 is TGTGCCAGCAGCCAAGGTTTCACCATATATTTT.

The chain has TRBV6-1 and TRBJ2-3; D is uncertain. Per germline, CDR1 MNHNS and CDR2 SASEGT. This CDR3 is built from 16 residues. V was trimmed by 1 base and J by 0 bases, leaving 11 bases between them. CDR3 nucleotides: TGTGCCAGCAGTGAAGGGGTCTTTGCGAGCACAGATACGCAGTATTTT. Amino acid sequence: CASSEGVFASTDTQYF.

This clone was seen only a few times. The chain recombines TRBV28 with TRBJ1-6; D is unclear. This CDR3 has 15 amino acids. V was clipped by 3 bases and J by 5 bases, with 11 bases between them. In germline, CDR1 is MDHEN, CDR2 SYDVKM. This chain's CDR3 is CASSFPGNNNSPLHF. DNA of the CDR3: TGTGCCAGCAGTTTCCCGGGAAATAATAATTCACCCCTCCACTTT.

The CDR3 loop reads CASSFSHLSGTPNSGANVLTF. The DNA for the CDR3 is TGTGCCAGCAGTTTCAGCCACTTGAGCGGGACACCAAACTCTGGGGCCAACGTCCTGACTTTC. The chain links TRBV7-6 to TRBJ2-6; maybe TRBD2 (7 bases). This CDR3 has 21 residues. The V gene's germline CDR1 is SGHVS and CDR2 FNYEAQ. Trimming cost V 6 bases and J 0 bases, with 27 bases left between them.

This sequence joins TRBV24-1 and TRBJ2-1; D may match TRBD1 or TRBD2 (6 bases each). CDR3 length equals 13 residues. The V and J ends lost 8 bases and 10 bases respectively, with 17 bases between them. The germline gives CDR1 KGHDR, CDR2 SFDVKD. The CDR3, as DNA: TGTGCCACCACTGGGGGGCCTCCCGGAGAGCAGTTCTTC. Translating gives CATTGGPPGEQFF.

The rearrangement joins TRBV19 to TRBJ2-7; tentatively, D is TRBD2 (6 bases). CDR1 LNHDA and CDR2 SQIVND come from the germline V gene (reference sequence). CDR3 length: 13 residues. Between the trimmed V and J ends, which lost 3 bases and 3 bases, there was a span of 9 bases. The CDR3: CASSIREFYEQYF. The CDR3 nucleotides read TGTGCCAGTAGTATCCGGGAGTTCTACGAGCAGTACTTC.

The genes are TRBV28 and TRBJ2-7; TRBD2 matches at 8 bases. V lost 1 base, J lost 2 bases, and 4 bases stayed unmatched. The CDR3 consists of 15 residues. Germline assignment: CDR1 MDHEN and CDR2 SYDVKM. The CDR3 here is CASSLLAGGPYEQYF. CDR3 nucleotide sequence: TGTGCCAGCAGTTTATTGGCGGGAGGTCCCTACGAGCAGTACTTC.

The V and J genes are TRBV20-1 and TRBJ2-3, with unresolved D. The CDR3 is 11 amino acids. V gave up 4 bases and J gave up 11 bases, with 13 bases separating them. Germline V gene data show CDR1 as DFQATT and CDR2 as SNEGSKA (reference sequence). CDR3 DNA sequence: TGCAGTGCTATCATTGTAGGTGGGCAGTATTTT. It translates to CSAIIVGGQYF.

This chain uses TRBV7-9 with TRBJ1-1; D uncertain. CDR1 SEHNR and CDR2 FQNEAQ come from the germline V gene (reference sequence). CDR3 length equals 12 residues. V shed 3 bases and J shed 5 bases, with 7 bases lying between them. The CDR3 region is CASSFWETEAFF. The CDR3 DNA sequence: TGTGCCAGCAGCTTTTGGGAGACTGAAGCTTTCTTT.

V usage is TRBV6-2 or TRBV6-3 and J usage is TRBJ1-5, with TRBD1 matching over 12 bases. The CDR3 loop spans 18 amino acids. Germline CDR1 reads MNHEY; CDR2 reads SVGEGT. J gave up 4 bases and V 6 bases, and 13 bases lay outside the gene matches. CDR3 in amino acids: CASSFSTGQGAPNQPQHF. CDR3 bases: TGTGCCAGCAGCTTTAGTACGGGACAGGGGGCGCCTAATCAGCCCCAGCATTTT.

This sequence joins TRBV7-2 and TRBJ2-7; 9 positions agree with TRBD1. CDR3 length equals 14 residues. V trimming: 4 bases; J trimming: 0 bases; junction bases outside the gene matches: 1. Germline V gives CDR1 SGHTA, CDR2 FQGNSA. The CDR3 loop reads CASSSDRGSYEQYF. The CDR3 nucleotides are TGTGCCAGCAGCTCGGACAGGGGCTCCTACGAGCAGTACTTC.

The rearrangement links TRBV7-2 to TRBJ1-6, with 9 bases aligning to TRBD1. The CDR3 has 15 amino acids. Germline trimming cut 6 bases from V and 5 bases from J; bases unmatched to any gene: 5. The germline V gene has CDR1 SGHTA and CDR2 FQGNSA. As DNA, the CDR3 is TGTGCCAGCAGTATTAGACAGGGGGATAATTCACCCCTCCACTTT. Translation gives CASSIRQGDNSPLHF.

The CDR3 protein is CASSQGLERQDNSPLHF. CDR3 DNA sequence: TGCGCCAGCAGCCAAGGACTCGAGCGACAGGATAATTCACCCCTCCACTTT. This chain connects TRBV4-3 to TRBJ1-6, with D perhaps matching TRBD1 (6 bases). Germline CDR1 and CDR2: LGHNA and YSLEER. Trimming took off 1 base at V and 5 bases at J, with 15 bases between the two ends. The CDR3 has 17 residues.